These T cell receptor beta chains were read from a single sample in a study of T cells in Graves' hyperthyroidism and ophthalmopathy. TCRdb reanalysed the multiplex PCR reads using MiXCR and keeps one entry per CDR3 protein. Among about 380,000 distinct CDR3 sequences listed, 15% to 20% were seen once. The sequenced material came from blood. The receptor source for this set is a man between 18 and 35 years old with Graves' ophthalmopathy. Each CDR3 is given with its conserved first and last residue. D genes are given only for firm matches. Only some rows state a clone size, as once, few, many or a class for expanded clones.

D gene,V gene,J gene,clone size,CDR3 DNA,CDR3 protein
.,TRBV12-3/TRBV12-4,TRBJ1-5,.,TGTGCCAGCAGTTCTCGGGACCGTAGCAATCAGCCCCAGCATTTT,CASSSRDRSNQPQHF
TRBD1,TRBV5-1,TRBJ2-2,few,TGCGCCAGCGCGGGACAGGGTTATAACACCGGGGAGCTGTTTTTT,CASAGQGYNTGELFF
TRBD1,TRBV10-2,TRBJ1-6,.,TGCGCCAGCGGGGGACAGGGTGGAAATTCACCCCTCCACTTT,CASGGQGGNSPLHF
TRBD1,TRBV12-3/TRBV12-4,TRBJ2-5,.,TGTGCCAGCAGTGGGGACAGGGAGACCCAGTACTTC,CASSGDRETQYF
.,TRBV3-1,TRBJ2-5,many,TGTGCCAGCAGCCAAGACCGGGCCAGCCGTGCCAAGACCCAGTACTTC,CASSQDRASRAKTQYF
.,TRBV5-1,TRBJ2-1,few,TGCGCCAGCAGTTTGTCAAATTCCTACAATGAGCAGTTCTTC,CASSLSNSYNEQFF
.,TRBV29-1,TRBJ2-7,once,TGCAGCGTTGGGCCCCGGGGGAGGGAGCAGTACTTC,CSVGPRGREQYF
TRBD1,TRBV12-3/TRBV12-4,TRBJ2-2,many,TGTGCCAGCTCCCAGACAGGGCGTACCGGGGAGCTGTTTTTT,CASSQTGRTGELFF
.,TRBV3-1,TRBJ2-2,.,TGTGCCAGCAGCCGCCTAGGGGGGGGCCTCTACACCGGGGAGCTGTTTTTT,CASSRLGGGLYTGELFF
TRBD1,TRBV7-9,TRBJ1-2,many,TGTGCCAGCAGCACGGGACAGGGAACTAATGGCTACACCTTC,CASSTGQGTNGYTF
.,TRBV6-1,TRBJ2-3,many,TGTGCCAGCAGTGTGCGCGACACAGATACGCAGTATTTT,CASSVRDTDTQYF